The next 7 T cell receptor beta chains were all read from a single sample in a study of T cells in Graves' hyperthyroidism and ophthalmopathy. What was amplified from RNA transcripts were TCR beta CDR3 regions. In the first-round RT-PCR of the TCR CDR3, the HTBI primer set was used. From the multiplex PCR reads, TCRdb called clonotypes with MiXCR, one entry per CDR3 protein. The data contain 300,000 to 450,000 distinct CDR3 sequences, approximately 17% of them seen just once; the ten biggest clones take up roughly two fifths. The specimen sequenced was blood. These receptors originate from a man younger than 30 with Graves' ophthalmopathy.

This chain connects TRBV9 to TRBJ2-2; D unresolved. Germline V gene sequence: CDR1 SGDLS, CDR2 YYNGEE. The CDR3 is made up of 16 amino acids. V lost 0 bases and J lost 5, with 14 bases in between. CDR3 residues: CASSVADPMGTGELFF. DNA of the CDR3: TGTGCCAGCAGCGTAGCGGACCCCATGGGGACCGGGGAGCTGTTTTTT.

This clonotype was seen repeatedly, ten times or more. The chain employs TRBV28 and TRBJ2-7; TRBD1 agrees at 8 bases. Germline V gives CDR1 MDHEN, CDR2 SYDVKM. Trimming cost V 4 bases and J 0 bases; bases outside gene matches: 8. This CDR3 has 16 residues. The CDR3 DNA follows: TGTGCCAGCAGTTCTCCGGGACAGGTGATCTCCTACGAGCAGTACTTC. Protein sequence: CASSSPGQVISYEQYF. Using reference TRBV28 and TRBJ2-7 for the parts outside the CDR3, the full variable domain is DVKVTQSSRYLVKRTGEKVFLECVQDMDHENMFWYRQDPGLGLRLIYFSYDVKMKEKGDIPEGYSVSREKKERFSLILESASTNQTSMYLCASSSPGQVISYEQYFGPGTRLTVT.

Many counts were recorded for this clonotype. The genes are TRBV5-1 and TRBJ1-5; D is undetermined. Germline CDR1 SGHRS, CDR2 YFSETQ. This CDR3 spans 14 amino acids. V was pared by 6 bases and J by 2 bases, with 12 bases between. CDR3 sequence: CASKVGVGNQPQHF. CDR3 in DNA: TGCGCCAGCAAGGTGGGAGTTGGCAATCAGCCCCAGCATTTT. Full variable domain (rest looked up from reference TRBV5-1 and TRBJ1-5): KAGVTQTPRYLIKTRGQQVTLSCSPISGHRSVSWYQQTPGQGLQFLFEYFSETQRNKGNFPGRFSGRQFSNSRSEMNVSTLELGDSALYLCASKVGVGNQPQHFGDGTRLSIL.

This clonotype was recorded at least ten times. The V call is TRBV20-1, the J call TRBJ2-5, with D possibly matching TRBD2 (5 bases). V lost 0 bases and J lost 0, with 11 bases in between. The germline V gene encodes CDR1 DFQATT and CDR2 SNEGSKA (reference sequence). The CDR3 is made up of 15 amino acids. This chain's CDR3 is CSARDIRGYQETQYF. The DNA for the CDR3 is TGCAGTGCTAGAGATATCCGGGGATACCAAGAGACCCAGTACTTC.

The V and J genes are TRBV7-3 and TRBJ2-7, with a possible D match to TRBD2 (7 bases). Per the germline V gene, CDR1 is SGHTA and CDR2 is FQGTGA. Trimming shortened V by 5 bases and J by 3 bases, and 14 bases separated the two germline ends. The CDR3 has 14 amino acids. CDR3 sequence (DNA): TGTGCCAGCAGCCTAGGGGGGGAAGGCTACGAGCAGTACTTC. Protein: CASSLGGEGYEQYF.

This clonotype was detected ten times or more. V gene TRBV28 combines with J gene TRBJ2-7; 10 nucleotides agree with TRBD1. Per germline, CDR1 MDHEN and CDR2 SYDVKM. J lost 6 bases, V lost 8 bases, and 13 bases had no gene match. This CDR3 has 15 amino acids. The CDR3 reads CASESTGTGETEQYF. In DNA, the CDR3 is TGTGCCAGCGAATCGACCGGGACAGGGGAAACCGAGCAGTACTTC. Based on the CDR3 plus reference TRBV28 and TRBJ2-7, the full variable domain is DVKVTQSSRYLVKRTGEKVFLECVQDMDHENMFWYRQDPGLGLRLIYFSYDVKMKEKGDIPEGYSVSREKKERFSLILESASTNQTSMYLCASESTGTGETEQYFGPGTRLTVT.

This clonotype was recorded only once. This chain joins TRBV19 and TRBJ2-3, with 8 bases matching TRBD2. Germline V gene lookup returns CDR1 LNHDA and CDR2 SQIVND (reference sequence). The CDR3 length is 15 residues. V trimming: 5 bases; J trimming: 0 bases; junction bases outside the gene matches: 4. The CDR3 region has the DNA TGTGCCAGTAGTGCGCAGCGGGGGAGCACAGATACGCAGTATTTT. Translation: CASSAQRGSTDTQYF.